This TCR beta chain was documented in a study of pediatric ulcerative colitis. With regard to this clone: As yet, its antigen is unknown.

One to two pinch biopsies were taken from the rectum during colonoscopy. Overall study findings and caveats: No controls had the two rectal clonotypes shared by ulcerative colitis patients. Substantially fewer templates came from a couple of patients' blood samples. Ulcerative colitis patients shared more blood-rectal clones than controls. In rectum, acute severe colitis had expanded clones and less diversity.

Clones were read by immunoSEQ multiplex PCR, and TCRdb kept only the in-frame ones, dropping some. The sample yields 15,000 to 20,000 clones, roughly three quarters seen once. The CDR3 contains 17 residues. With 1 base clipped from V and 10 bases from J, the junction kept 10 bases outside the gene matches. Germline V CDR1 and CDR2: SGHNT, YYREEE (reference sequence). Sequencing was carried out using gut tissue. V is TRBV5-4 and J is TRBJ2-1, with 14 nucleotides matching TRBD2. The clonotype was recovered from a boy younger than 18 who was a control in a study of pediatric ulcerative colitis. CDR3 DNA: TGTGCCAGCAGCTTGTTGGTGGGACTAGCGGGAGAGGGGGAGCAGTTCTTC. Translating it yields CASSLLVGLAGEGEQFF.